One sample yielded the 30 T cell receptor beta chains listed below, sequenced in a study of OX40 agonist ivuxolimab in advanced cancers. The data were produced by immunoSEQ multiplex PCR, yet TCRdb's version contains in-frame clones alone and is incomplete. Among about 94,000 clones listed, around 86% were seen once. Sequenced here: CD4+ or CD8+ T cells sorted from blood, sampled in a trial of the OX40 agonist ivuxolimab. These TCRs come from an adult with an advanced solid tumor such as melanoma, head and neck, liver or kidney cancer.

V is TRBV5-1 and J is TRBJ1-1; 8 nucleotides agree with TRBD1. J gave up 1 base and V 6 bases, and 5 bases lay outside the gene matches. CDR1 is SGHRS and CDR2 is YFSETQ in the germline V gene. This CDR3 contains 14 residues. CDR3 amino acids: CASNLDRANTEAFF. The CDR3 bases are TGCGCCAGCAATCTGGACAGGGCGAACACTGAAGCTTTCTTT.

J is TRBJ2-3 and V is TRBV19; a weak D match, TRBD2 (7 bases). CDR1 LNHDA and CDR2 SQIVND come from the germline V gene (reference sequence). This CDR3 has 16 residues. Trimming cost V 3 bases and J 3 bases, with 16 bases left between them. The CDR3 DNA reads TGTGCCAGTAGTATCTTGGGGGGGCCGGGGACAGATACGCAGTATTTT. Amino acid sequence: CASSILGGPGTDTQYF.

The chain employs TRBV19 and TRBJ1-3; perhaps TRBD1 as D (6 bases). V was pared by 3 bases and J by 5 bases, with 11 bases between. Germline lookup yields CDR1 LNHDA and CDR2 SQIVND (reference sequence). The CDR3 runs 14 residues. CDR3 nucleotide sequence: TGTGCCAGTAGTATCGAGCAGGGGCGAAACACCATATATTTT. Encoded protein: CASSIEQGRNTIYF.

The chain combines TRBV10-3 with TRBJ2-2; D unresolved. The CDR3 is 15 amino acids. Per germline, CDR1 ENHRY and CDR2 SYGVKD. Trimming stripped 4 bases from V and 7 bases from J, with 16 bases between. The CDR3 loop reads CAISAAFSMGGELFF. CDR3 DNA sequence: TGTGCCATCAGTGCTGCGTTTAGTATGGGCGGGGAGCTGTTTTTT.

J is TRBJ2-7 and V is TRBV11-2; D not resolved. The CDR3 extends over 13 amino acids. The V gene's germline CDR1 is SGHAT and CDR2 FQNNGV. V was clipped by 3 bases and J by 0 bases, with 6 bases between them. Written as DNA, the CDR3 is TGTGCCAGCAGCTTTCGTGGCTCCTACGAGCAGTACTTC. Its translation is CASSFRGSYEQYF.

This chain's CDR3 is CASRLAWTGPMDTIYF. The CDR3, as DNA: TGTGCAAGTCGCTTAGCTTGGACAGGCCCCATGGACACCATATATTTT. This rearrangement joins TRBV12-2 to TRBJ1-3; the table's D call of TRBD1 was not tested on the DNA. TRBV12-2 is recorded as a pseudogene. The CDR3 is 16 residues long.

The rearrangement uses TRBV18 and TRBJ1-6; D unresolved. The V gene's germline CDR1 is KGHSH and CDR2 LQKENI. The CDR3 is made up of 13 amino acids. The ends were cut back, 3 bases at V and 10 bases at J, with 10 bases in the middle. The CDR3 protein is CASSPGAGSPLHF. CDR3 sequence (DNA): TGTGCCAGCTCACCCGGAGCGGGATCACCCCTCCACTTT.

The chain has TRBV6-5 and TRBJ1-5; no firm D call. Germline V gives CDR1 MNHEY, CDR2 SVGAGI. This CDR3 region has 12 residues. V lost 2 bases, J lost 6 bases, and 5 bases lay in between. CDR3 loop: CASSYLSQPQHF. CDR3 in DNA: TGTGCCAGCAGTTACCTAAGTCAGCCCCAGCATTTT.

The chain links TRBV21-1 to TRBJ2-3; the table's D call, TRBD2, was not checked against the DNA. TRBV21-1 is given as a pseudogene. The CDR3 runs 17 residues. CDR3 bases: TGTGCCAGCAGCAAAGGCGGGCGGCGGGGGGGCGGTGATACGCAGTATTTT. Amino acids: CASSKGGRRGGGDTQYF.

This chain joins TRBV25-1 and TRBJ1-2; possibly TRBD1 for D (5 bases). V was clipped by 1 base and J by 8 bases, with 11 bases between them. CDR3 length equals 13 residues. The V gene's germline CDR1 is MGHDK and CDR2 SYGVNS. The CDR3 spells CASSELGVRGYTF. The CDR3 nucleotides read TGTGCCAGCAGTGAATTGGGGGTTCGGGGCTACACCTTC.

The rearrangement joins TRBV7-9 to TRBJ1-1, with 7 bases that match TRBD1. The germline CDR1 and CDR2 sequences are SEHNR and FQNEAQ (reference sequence). Losses at the gene ends were 5 bases for V and 3 bases for J; bases not matched to a gene: 18. The CDR3 runs 18 residues. CDR3 amino acids: CASSQRAPLGQGDTEAFF. Written as DNA, the CDR3 is TGTGCCAGCAGCCAAAGAGCCCCCCTTGGGCAGGGGGACACTGAAGCTTTCTTT.

V is TRBV27 and J is TRBJ2-5; 10 nucleotides align to TRBD2. Trimming took 8 bases from V and 2 from J; bases not matched to a gene: 11. This CDR3 comprises 16 residues. Per germline, CDR1 MNHEY and CDR2 SMNVEV (reference sequence). The CDR3 loop is CASGRISGGYQETQYF. In DNA, the CDR3 is TGTGCCAGCGGGAGGATTAGCGGGGGGTATCAAGAGACCCAGTACTTC.

The rearrangement joins TRBV5-1 to TRBJ1-2, with 7 bases lining up with TRBD1. Germline CDR1 reads SGHRS; CDR2 reads YFSETQ. V shed 0 bases, J shed 3 bases, and the junction held 5 bases outside the gene matches. CDR3 length: 15 amino acids. CDR3: CASSLDQGDHYGYTF. CDR3 DNA sequence: TGCGCCAGCAGCTTGGACCAGGGGGATCACTATGGCTACACCTTC.

This sequence joins TRBV13 and TRBJ2-3; the D is unclear. Deletions cut 5 bases from V and 0 bases from J, with 21 bases between. Germline CDR1 PRHDT, CDR2 FYEKMQ (reference sequence). The CDR3 consists of 18 residues. CDR3 DNA: TGTGCCAGCAGCCCTTATTTCGACTTTTCCCCTAGCACAGATACGCAGTATTTT. Translation gives CASSPYFDFSPSTDTQYF.

The chain links TRBV6-5 to TRBJ2-2; no clear D. CDR3 length equals 14 residues. Germline assignment: CDR1 MNHEY and CDR2 SVGAGI. Between the trimmed V and J ends, which lost 6 bases and 0 bases, there was a span of 8 bases. CDR3 protein: CASRGWANTGELFF. The CDR3 DNA follows: TGTGCCAGCAGGGGCTGGGCGAACACCGGGGAGCTGTTTTTT.

This rearrangement joins TRBV19 to TRBJ2-3, with a weak D call TRBD2 (6 bases). The germline V gene has CDR1 LNHDA and CDR2 SQIVND (reference sequence). The CDR3 has 15 residues. V dropped 3 bases and J dropped 2 bases, with 12 bases sitting between them. CDR3 loop: CASSIYSGSTDTQYF. The CDR3 nucleotides read TGTGCCAGTAGTATCTATAGCGGATCCACAGATACGCAGTATTTT.

The chain employs TRBV19 and TRBJ1-2; 9 bases match TRBD1. V shed 5 bases, J shed 2 bases, and the junction held 15 bases outside the gene matches. Germline assignment: CDR1 LNHDA and CDR2 SQIVND (reference sequence). The CDR3 length is 18 residues. The CDR3 loop reads CASSSTATGQGVNYGYTF. CDR3 coding DNA: TGTGCCAGTAGTTCCACAGCTACGGGACAGGGCGTCAACTATGGCTACACCTTC.

To note about this clone: The junction departs from the called germline gene at one end, perhaps through a read error. The genes are TRBV7-2 and TRBJ2-1, with unresolved D. Germline V gene sequence: CDR1 SGHTA, CDR2 FQGNSA. This CDR3 has 11 residues. The DNA for the CDR3 is TGTGCCAGCAGCTTCTACCATGAGCAGTTCTTC. It specifies CASSFYHEQFF.

The chain couples TRBV5-1 to TRBJ2-3; 7 positions agree with TRBD2. Germline assignment: CDR1 SGHRS and CDR2 YFSETQ. The length of the CDR3 is 16 residues. Unmatched junction bases numbered 9, after V lost 2 bases and J lost 3 bases. The CDR3 spells CASSLAGRGETDTQYF. The CDR3 DNA follows: TGCGCCAGCAGCTTAGCTGGGAGGGGTGAGACAGATACGCAGTATTTT.

The chain is built from TRBV5-1 and TRBJ1-1, with D possibly TRBD1 on 6 matching bases. The CDR3 is 16 amino acids. V lost 4 bases and J 1 base, leaving 17 bases between the germline ends. Germline CDR1 reads SGHRS; CDR2 reads YFSETQ. CDR3 coding DNA: TGCGCCAGCAGCGCCTCACAGGGCTTGAGGAACACTGAAGCTTTCTTT. Translation gives CASSASQGLRNTEAFF.

The rearrangement joins TRBV7-8 to TRBJ2-3, with D perhaps matching TRBD2 (5 bases). Trimming pared 0 bases from V and 4 bases from J, leaving 11 bases between. The germline gives CDR1 SGHVS, CDR2 FQNEAQ. The CDR3 runs 15 residues. The CDR3 loop is CASSLAGVGADTQYF. In DNA, the CDR3 is TGTGCCAGCAGCTTAGCCGGGGTCGGTGCAGATACGCAGTATTTT.

The J gene is TRBJ1-1, the V gene TRBV7-9; 8 positions match TRBD1. Losses at the gene ends were 3 bases for V and 1 base for J; bases not matched to a gene: 1. The CDR3 length is 14 residues. Germline V gene lookup returns CDR1 SEHNR and CDR2 FQNEAQ (reference sequence). The CDR3 reads CASSFTGGNTEAFF. For the CDR3, the DNA is TGTGCCAGCAGCTTTACAGGGGGGAACACTGAAGCTTTCTTT.

The chain is built from TRBV12-2 and TRBJ1-5. TRBV12-2 is given as a pseudogene. There are 16 residues in the CDR3. The CDR3 bases are TGTGCAAGTCGCTCAGAGGGCAGGGAGGGCAATCAGCCCCAGCATTTT. As protein: CASRSEGREGNQPQHF.

The chain uses TRBV6-1 and TRBJ1-2; TRBD1 aligns across 9 bases. After removal of 7 bases from V and 4 bases from J, the junction contained 4 bases not matched to a gene. The CDR3 covers 13 residues. Germline V gene lookup returns CDR1 MNHNS and CDR2 SASEGT. CDR3: CASKGQGIYGYTF. The CDR3 nucleotides are TGTGCCAGCAAGGGACAGGGAATCTATGGCTACACCTTC.

The chain joins TRBV7-8 to TRBJ2-1; the D gene is possibly TRBD1 (5 bases). Germline CDR1 is SGHVS and CDR2 is FQNEAQ. The CDR3 runs 14 residues. The V gene lost 6 bases and the J gene lost 8 bases, with 17 bases spanning the gap. CDR3 region: CASRHDQGFDEQFF. The CDR3 nucleotides read TGTGCCAGCAGACACGACCAGGGTTTTGATGAGCAGTTCTTC.

The chain is built from TRBV5-5 and TRBJ1-2; a possible D gene is TRBD1 (5 bases). V was shortened by 3 bases and J by 3 bases, with 15 bases between the two germline ends. CDR1 SGHKS and CDR2 YYEKEE come from the germline V gene (reference sequence). The CDR3 is 15 amino acids. The CDR3 bases are TGTGCCAGCAGCTCCCAGGGAACAACCCACTATGGCTACACCTTC. This codes for CASSSQGTTHYGYTF.

The rearrangement joins TRBV16 to TRBJ2-5; TRBD2 aligns across 7 bases. Germline CDR1 is KGHSY and CDR2 is FQNENV. The J segment lost 1 base and the V segment lost 11 bases, leaving 4 bases of the junction unmatched. The CDR3 covers 12 residues. Written as DNA, the CDR3 is TGTGCCCCTCCGGGGGGCCAAGAGACCCAGTACTTC. Its protein product is CAPPGGQETQYF.

The gene calls are TRBV10-3 and TRBJ1-2; 8 bases match TRBD1. The CDR3 has 14 amino acids. Germline V CDR1 and CDR2: ENHRY, SYGVKD. Unmatched junction bases numbered 10, after V lost 6 bases and J lost 7 bases. This CDR3 is CAISKPGGEGGYTF. The CDR3 nucleotides read TGTGCCATCAGCAAACCAGGGGGCGAAGGTGGCTACACCTTC.

This sequence joins TRBV2 and TRBJ1-5; 8 nucleotides line up with TRBD1. Germline CDR1 is SNHLY and CDR2 is FYNNEI. V lost 6 bases to trimming and J lost 2 bases; unmatched junction nucleotides: 6. This CDR3 contains 15 residues. In DNA form, the CDR3 reads TGTGCCAGCAGCGCGGAGACAGGGGGCAATCAGCCCCAGCATTTT. Its translation: CASSAETGGNQPQHF. Full variable domain (missing parts from reference TRBV2 and TRBJ1-5): EPEVTQTPSHQVTQMGQEVILRCVPISNHLYFYWYRQILGQKVEFLVSFYNNEISEKSEIFDDQFSVERPDGSNFTLKIRSTKLEDSAMYFCASSAETGGNQPQHFGDGTRLSIL.

This clone was found once. This sequence joins TRBV6-5 and TRBJ1-4, with D possibly matching TRBD1 (6 bases). The germline V gene has CDR1 MNHEY and CDR2 SVGAGI. Trimming removed 5 bases from V and 8 bases from J, with 15 bases in between. This CDR3 contains 14 residues. The CDR3, as DNA: TGTGCCAGCAGTGGGGGGGCAGCTAGGGAAAAACTGTTTTTT. Protein sequence: CASSGGAAREKLFF.